The present entry profiles one TCR beta chain with its context. What this receptor recognizes is not known. Base-call qualities are not available, and no considerably larger clone is one nucleotide away. TCR CDR3 regions were amplified from genomic DNA by multiplex PCR using the deep immunoSEQ assay. Extracted genomic DNA from each cell subset was spread evenly across all wells of several immunoSEQ 96-well plates, with each plate serving as a replicate. For sorted subsets, roughly 190 ng of genomic DNA, equivalent to 25,000 to 35,000 T cell genomes, went into each replicate PCR. Purified libraries were quantified with a Qubit 3.0 fluorometer, sized on a Bioanalyzer 2100, and re-quantified with the KAPA Library Quantification kit. A separate single-read 150-cycle Illumina NextSeq 550 flow cell was used to sequence each immunoSEQ 96-well plate. In the original analysis: Because the immunoSEQ output held only junctional sequences and lacked quality scores, the filtering could not match the filtering applied to full-length reads. Sequences were annotated with PyIR, a Python wrapper for IgBLAST v1.9, using IMGT germline references to assign V/J genes and CDR3. Reads were removed for weak V/J assignments (E-value above 1e-6), missing CDR3, stop codons, out-of-frame junctions, or ambiguous translated residues. V3J clonotypes were defined by identical inferred V gene, J gene, and CDR3 amino acid sequence. Percentage overlap between repertoires was computed as shared unique clonotypes divided by the size of the smaller repertoire. RTK rarefaction, the Chao1 estimator, and Recon v2.1 estimates of unobserved clonotypes were used to assess repertoire richness. OLGA was used to compute generation probabilities for all TCRbeta clonotypes that the gDNA method yielded from a handful of donors. In TCRdb, the immuneACCESS table is reduced to in-frame sequences with V and J assigned. These tables do not hold every clone; where another copy was compared, an unresolved V gene accounts for under half, and the others remain unexplained. V and J calls and clone size are copied from that table; D and trimming were computed from the DNA. The sample table contains some 2,000,000 clones; only one count was recorded for roughly 96% of them. The ten top clones hold 0.13% of the sample.

Trimming removed 4 bases from V and 1 base from J, leaving 9 bases between the germline ends. Measured from the cysteine to the phenylalanine, the CDR3 is 13 residues long. Just CDR3 DNA is preserved here, 39 bases in frame from base 1. CDR1 and CDR2, per the germline V gene, are SGHRS and YFSETQ. The donors were healthy, HIV-negative adults with no recently reported acute infections or vaccinations. Every donor was a Caucasian adult residing in Nashville, Tennessee, USA. CD4+ T cells were enriched by magnetic negative selection; naive cells were then positively selected on CD45RA, and the negative fraction formed the memory subset. After blood collection by leukapheresis, PBMCs were isolated using Ficoll-Histopaque density gradient centrifugation and then cryopreserved in the vapor phase of liquid nitrogen. Purity and quantity of every magnetically sorted T cell population were checked by analytical flow cytometry. Genomic DNA was isolated from each sorted fraction and quantified by UV absorbance on a Nanodrop 2000c.

This record belongs to a study of shared clonotypes between healthy human individuals (dated by TCRdb to about 2020). The study in broad terms: Three men and two women, aged 18 to 49 years, made up the cohort. For each donor, CD4 naive and CD4 memory were each run on three plates, CD8 naive on two plates, and CD8 memory on one plate. The study deeply sequenced blood TCR repertoires of about five healthy adults to estimate repertoire size and the extent of clonotype sharing between individuals. To increase sequencing depth and limit assay-specific biases, different laboratories used diverse techniques to prepare libraries and sequence TCR repertoires. Leukapheresis yielded between about 0.94 and 8.9 billion PBMCs per donor. Study-level results and caveats: When a few donors were compared, the shared fraction of clonotypes was about 5% for naive CD4, roughly 3.3% for naive CD8, roughly 2.3% for memory CD4, and under 0.5% for memory CD8. Naive subsets generally had larger estimated clonotype richness than memory subsets. Incomplete sequencing was indicated by rarefaction of sorted-subset datasets, despite the large sequencing depth. Sampling was restricted to blood, and TCR repertoires in tissues likely differ from the TCR repertoires found in blood. The small number of donors limited the genetic and exposure-history diversity represented. Pairwise subsampling led to the expectation that sequencing depth would affect the degree of clonotype sharing among donors. Clonotypes shared by all four sorted-subset donors showed higher generation probabilities than non-shared clonotypes.

The TCR originated in a man younger than 35 in good health. The sequencing sample was made of naive CD4+ T cells sorted from blood. This specimen's cell subset or site label, per the study, means: CD45RA+ positively selected. The receptor chain draws on TRBV5-1 and TRBJ2-7; the D segment could be TRBD2, given 5 matching bases. The bases read TGCGCCAGCAGCGATGAGGGTTCCTACGAGCAGTACTTC. Protein translation: CASSDEGSYEQYF. The full variable domain, completed from the reference TRBV5-1 and TRBJ2-7 proteins outside the CDR3, reads KAGVTQTPRYLIKTRGQQVTLSCSPISGHRSVSWYQQTPGQGLQFLFEYFSETQRNKGNFPGRFSGRQFSNSRSEMNVSTLELGDSALYLCASSDEGSYEQYFGPGTRLTVT.